This passage covers 14 T cell receptor beta chains from one sample sequenced in a study of blood T cell repertoires in COVID-19. The method was immunoSEQ multiplex PCR; TCRdb's version includes in-frame clones alone and lacks a portion of them. The table has around 200,000 clones, roughly 84% seen once; the top ten hold about 18%. The sequenced sample consisted of peripheral blood. The source of these receptors is a person between 70 and 80 years old with COVID-19, enrolled during active disease.

The count of this clone is one. CDR3 bases: TGTGCCAGCAGGCGGCTAGCGGGAGTTACCGGGGAGCTGTTTTTT. It is translated as CASRRLAGVTGELFF. This chain joins TRBV28 and TRBJ2-2; 10 bases are shared with TRBD2. V was clipped by 6 bases and J by 5 bases; unmatched bases: 6. The CDR3 totals 15 residues. Germline CDR1 reads MDHEN; CDR2 reads SYDVKM. Together with reference TRBV28 and TRBJ2-2, the CDR3 gives the full variable domain: DVKVTQSSRYLVKRTGEKVFLECVQDMDHENMFWYRQDPGLGLRLIYFSYDVKMKEKGDIPEGYSVSREKKERFSLILESASTNQTSMYLCASRRLAGVTGELFFGEGSRLTVL.

The rearrangement joins TRBV4-1 to TRBJ1-2; the D gene is possibly TRBD1 (6 bases). Germline values: CDR1 MGHRA, CDR2 YSYEKL. The CDR3 is 16 residues long. V was shortened by 0 bases and J by 5 bases, with 16 bases between the two germline ends. In DNA, the CDR3 is TGCGCCAGCAGCCAAGACCGACAGGCCTGGACTTATGGCTACACCTTC. It yields the protein CASSQDRQAWTYGYTF.

The J gene is TRBJ2-7, the V gene TRBV6-5; D is undetermined. CDR3 size: 13 residues. V gave up 7 bases and J gave up 4 bases, with 14 bases separating them. Germline V gene data show CDR1 as MNHEY and CDR2 as SVGAGI. The CDR3 reads CASIPGSSYEQYF. In DNA, the CDR3 is TGTGCCAGCATCCCCGGTTCCTCTTACGAGCAGTACTTC.

The rearrangement links TRBV6-5 to TRBJ2-7, with D tentatively TRBD2 (5 bases). The ends were cut back, 6 bases at V and 2 bases at J, with 11 bases in the middle. Germline V lookup: CDR1 MNHEY, CDR2 SVGAGI. This CDR3 has 13 amino acids. DNA for the CDR3: TGTGCCAGCAGCGAGGGCAGTCCCTACGAGCAGTACTTC. Translation: CASSEGSPYEQYF.

In this sample, this clone turned up a few times. The CDR3 reads CASSHRLAAQETQYF. The DNA for the CDR3 is TGTGCCAGCAGCCACCGACTAGCGGCACAAGAGACCCAGTACTTC. The V and J genes are TRBV7-9 and TRBJ2-5, with TRBD2 matching over 9 bases. V shed 5 bases and J 2 bases; nucleotides not matched to a gene: 6. Germline values: CDR1 SEHNR, CDR2 FQNEAQ (reference sequence). The CDR3 contains 15 residues.

The chain couples TRBV4-1 to TRBJ2-5, with D perhaps matching TRBD1 (5 bases). The V and J ends lost 1 base and 4 bases respectively, with 13 bases between them. The CDR3 covers 15 residues. Germline V gene sequence: CDR1 MGHRA, CDR2 YSYEKL. The DNA for the CDR3 is TGCGCCAGCAGCCAAGGGACCCTGGGGCGAGAGACCCAGTACTTC. Translation gives CASSQGTLGRETQYF.

This chain links TRBV9 with TRBJ2-5, with no clear D. Trimming cost V 3 bases and J 2 bases, with 5 bases left between them. CDR1 is SGDLS and CDR2 is YYNGEE in the germline V gene. This CDR3 spans 12 amino acids. Here the CDR3 DNA reads TGTGCCAGCAGCGGCGATCAAGAGACCCAGTACTTC. It encodes CASSGDQETQYF.

This clone was detected only a few times. The chain has TRBV9 and TRBJ1-1, with TRBD1 matching over 7 bases. The CDR3 covers 17 residues. J gave up 10 bases and V 4 bases, and 22 bases lay outside the gene matches. The germline gives CDR1 SGDLS, CDR2 YYNGEE. CDR3 in DNA: TGTGCCAGCAGCAGAGTACCCGGGTCCAGCGAATCAGGGGGAGCTTTCTTT. It codes for CASSRVPGSSESGGAFF.

This clone was detected only once. The V call is TRBV6-2 or TRBV6-3, the J call TRBJ2-3, with D tentatively TRBD1 (5 bases). Germline CDR1 and CDR2: MNHEY and SVGEGT. V lost 2 bases, J lost 1 base, and 10 bases lay in between. The CDR3 has 15 residues. The CDR3, as DNA: TGTGCCAGCAGTTACCTAGGGGCCGGCACAGATACGCAGTATTTT. Its protein product is CASSYLGAGTDTQYF.

This clone was found once. The chain carries TRBV28 and TRBJ1-3, with a weak D call TRBD1 (5 bases). In germline, CDR1 is MDHEN, CDR2 SYDVKM. This CDR3 is 16 amino acids long. Trimming took 3 bases from V and 4 from J, leaving 16 bases between them. CDR3 DNA sequence: TGTGCCAGCAGTTTTATCCAGGGCAGGGTCGGAAACACCATATATTTT. It translates to CASSFIQGRVGNTIYF.

This clone has just a few counts. V is TRBV18 and J is TRBJ2-7, with 7 bases fitting TRBD1. CDR3 length: 14 amino acids. In germline, CDR1 is KGHSH, CDR2 LQKENI. V was pared by 3 bases and J by 4 bases, with 6 bases of the junction left unmatched. The CDR3 reads CASSPPAGGYEQYF. The CDR3 DNA is TGTGCCAGCTCACCCCCGGCAGGGGGATACGAGCAGTACTTC.

The chain recombines TRBV19 with TRBJ1-1; D call uncertain. There are 16 residues in the CDR3. V dropped 6 bases and J dropped 4 bases, with 21 bases sitting between them. Germline CDR1 is LNHDA and CDR2 is SQIVND (reference sequence). CDR3 sequence (DNA): TGTGCCAGTAGCCCGCTCCCGCGTAGTGGAGGCACTGAAGCTTTCTTT. This translates into CASSPLPRSGGTEAFF.

The V and J genes are TRBV5-1 and TRBJ2-7, with 12 bases lining up with TRBD1. V gave up 4 bases and J gave up 7 bases; unmatched junction bases: 6. The CDR3 has 14 residues. Germline CDR1 and CDR2: SGHRS and YFSETQ. CDR3 residues: CASSQGQGASEQYF. The CDR3, as DNA: TGCGCCAGCAGCCAGGGACAGGGGGCGTCTGAGCAGTACTTC.

This chain connects TRBV28 to TRBJ1-1; TRBD1 might be the D (5 bases). V was pared by 6 bases and J by 6 bases, with 8 bases between. There are 11 residues in the CDR3. From germline, CDR1 is MDHEN and CDR2 SYDVKM. CDR3: CASRDSAEAFF. DNA of the CDR3: TGTGCCAGCAGAGACAGCGCTGAAGCTTTCTTT.